These 6 T cell receptor beta chains came from one sample sequenced in a study of cytomegalovirus exposure and HLA in healthy donors. The PCR ran on 60 Vbeta and 13 Jbeta primers. Data came from immunoSEQ multiplex PCR; TCRdb stores just in-frame clones and leaves some out. Of some 64,000 clones in the sample, 80% to 90% were seen once. Sequenced: PBMCs. The receptors derive from a man under 40 in good health and CMV-seropositive.

V gene TRBV6-5 combines with J gene TRBJ1-4; D is unclear. V lost 1 base and J 1 base, leaving 7 bases between the germline ends. The CDR3 contains 15 residues. Germline V lookup: CDR1 MNHEY, CDR2 SVGAGI. The CDR3 DNA reads TGTGCCAGCAGTTACTTGTCGGGAACTAATGAAAAACTGTTTTTT. This gives the protein CASSYLSGTNEKLFF.

This chain connects TRBV2 to TRBJ1-1, with D maybe TRBD1 (5 bases). Germline V lookup: CDR1 SNHLY, CDR2 FYNNEI. Deletions cut 10 bases from V and 4 bases from J, with 13 bases between. This CDR3 contains 12 residues. CDR3 sequence reads: CATLTVGTEAFF. CDR3 DNA: TGTGCCACACTGACAGTGGGCACTGAAGCTTTCTTT.

The rearrangement joins TRBV10-1 to TRBJ1-1, with a tentative D call TRBD1 (6 bases). Germline V gene sequence: CDR1 WNHNN, CDR2 SYGVQD (reference sequence). Trimming stripped 6 bases from V and 4 bases from J, with 9 bases between. This CDR3 is built from 12 residues. CDR3 loop: CASRLGATEAFF. The CDR3 DNA reads TGCGCCAGCAGGTTGGGGGCCACTGAAGCTTTCTTT.

V is TRBV7-2 and J is TRBJ2-5, with 8 bases matching TRBD2. The germline V gene encodes CDR1 SGHTA and CDR2 FQGNSA. The junction had 9 bases not matched to a gene; V was cut back by 5 bases and J by 4 bases. The CDR3 sequence is 15 residues long. The CDR3, as DNA: TGTGCCAGCAGCACTCAAAGCGGGAGTCCAGAGACCCAGTACTTC. Protein product: CASSTQSGSPETQYF.

The chain combines TRBV18 with TRBJ2-3, with D perhaps TRBD1 (5 bases). The CDR3 runs to 13 residues. The germline V gene has CDR1 KGHSH and CDR2 LQKENI. Trimming shortened V by 2 bases and J by 5 bases, and 8 bases separated the two germline ends. The chain's CDR3 is CASSPTQVDTQYF. The CDR3 DNA reads as TGTGCCAGCTCACCAACACAGGTAGATACGCAGTATTTT.

The chain links TRBV7-8 to TRBJ2-7; possibly TRBD1 for D (6 bases). The V gene's germline CDR1 is SGHVS and CDR2 FQNEAQ. The CDR3 is 14 residues long. V lost 5 bases and J lost 5, with 16 bases in between. This chain's CDR3 is CASSHRDNFNEQYF. CDR3 sequence (DNA): TGTGCCAGCAGCCACCGGGACAACTTCAACGAGCAGTACTTC.